A selection of T cell receptor beta chains follows, all from one sample in a study of T cells in Graves' hyperthyroidism and ophthalmopathy. TCRdb re-analysed the multiplex PCR reads in MiXCR, keeping a single row per CDR3 protein. The table lists 300,000 to 400,000 distinct CDR3 sequences, approximately 14% of them singletons. Sequencing was performed on blood. Receptors were obtained from a woman in her fifties or sixties with Graves' hyperthyroidism. The conserved cysteine and the conserved F or W are not part of the CDR3 here.

v_call: TRBV20-1; cdr3_aa: SARVPLAGDDEQY
v_call: TRBV3-1; cdr3_aa: ASSQLRDRAMNTEAF
v_call: TRBV13; cdr3_aa: ASSLAARLAGLLNTQY
v_call: TRBV19; cdr3_aa: ASSITAVVTYEQY
v_call: TRBV11-3; cdr3_aa: ASSFRLAEQYNEQF
v_call: TRBV19; cdr3_aa: ASSIVGLARDTGELF
v_call: TRBV15; cdr3_aa: ATSRDGTGVGYT
v_call: TRBV6-5; cdr3_aa: ASSYSRQDLAKNIQY
v_call: TRBV6-5; cdr3_aa: ASSYGGTVGVGVYNEQF
v_call: TRBV27; cdr3_aa: ASTGLGLGETGELF
v_call: TRBV20-1; cdr3_aa: SAASRIAGAYEQY
v_call: TRBV20-1; cdr3_aa: SAVANSGNTIY
v_call: TRBV19; cdr3_aa: AGSQQGSQETQY
v_call: TRBV18; cdr3_aa: ASSPMAVSTDTQY
v_call: TRBV5-1; cdr3_aa: ASRPGLSTEAF
v_call: TRBV2; cdr3_aa: ASITTGTGYT
v_call: TRBV27; cdr3_aa: ASSWKRSSTDTQY
v_call: TRBV30; cdr3_aa: AWSPKVGVGAKNIQY
v_call: TRBV27; cdr3_aa: ASSSGQGINNEQF
v_call: TRBV20-1; cdr3_aa: GARARRNFEQY
v_call: TRBV4-1; cdr3_aa: ASSQLGQGPEAF
v_call: TRBV28; cdr3_aa: ASSPLGQGGRETQY
v_call: TRBV5-1; cdr3_aa: ASSFDGSTDTQY
v_call: TRBV20-1; cdr3_aa: SGRSGSSYEQY
v_call: TRBV18; cdr3_aa: ASSSNGPAYNEQF
v_call: TRBV7-9; cdr3_aa: ASTPAEIYEQY
v_call: TRBV10-3; cdr3_aa: AIPGQGTYEQY
v_call: TRBV7-9; cdr3_aa: ASSSLSRDRINNEQF
v_call: TRBV5-6; cdr3_aa: ASSFGVVNTEAF
v_call: TRBV12-5; cdr3_aa: ASGLVLGFNSPLH
v_call: TRBV9; cdr3_aa: ASAGLTSARAAQY
v_call: TRBV7-6; cdr3_aa: ASSLLGGTYEQY
v_call: TRBV6-1; cdr3_aa: ASSPETGGAAGGTLNEQF
v_call: TRBV29-1; cdr3_aa: SVEDEVGELF
v_call: TRBV29-1; cdr3_aa: SVFGGLNYGYT
v_call: TRBV4-1; cdr3_aa: ASSQDEGGETQY
v_call: TRBV2; cdr3_aa: ASHRDRVAGELF
v_call: TRBV19; cdr3_aa: ASRRGQGIGELF
v_call: TRBV29-1; cdr3_aa: SVGPPGDYSYEQY
v_call: TRBV11-2; cdr3_aa: ASSLDPTGGTQY
v_call: TRBV20-1; cdr3_aa: SAHFSTGTSGASTDTQY
v_call: TRBV20-1; cdr3_aa: SASRSGRGEQY
v_call: TRBV29-1; cdr3_aa: SVEGDMNTEAF
v_call: TRBV11-2; cdr3_aa: ASSSFRTGSYNEQF
v_call: TRBV20-1; cdr3_aa: SATVSGSLMDEQF
v_call: TRBV19; cdr3_aa: ASSPLTGDGNTIY
v_call: TRBV19; cdr3_aa: ASSVTGSSEAF
v_call: TRBV29-1; cdr3_aa: SVRPTPNYGYT
v_call: TRBV5-1; cdr3_aa: ASSLSGGRGYTEAF
v_call: TRBV7-9; cdr3_aa: ASSYGQGVYNEQF
v_call: TRBV27; cdr3_aa: ASTAGGVKNTEAF
v_call: TRBV7-2; cdr3_aa: ASSRGAETYNEQF
v_call: TRBV24-1; cdr3_aa: ATSDSGGGSGAPYGYT
v_call: TRBV24-1; cdr3_aa: ATSDTRRDREGGYT